This T cell receptor beta chain was observed in a study of blood T cells in healthy people across ages. This CDR3 has 12 amino acids. The V and J ends lost 4 bases and 6 bases, in that order; junction bases with no gene match: 5. Germline V gene sequence: CDR1 SQVTM, CDR2 ANQGSEA. Alongside a J-beta primer mix, a sample-barcoded 5' primer served in a second PCR lasting roughly 6 to 12 cycles. With 12 random nucleotides, a template-switch adaptor tagged each individual cDNA molecule. Paired-end reads containing CDR3 totaled no fewer than 3 million for each sample. TCRdb processed the 5' RACE reads anew with MiXCR; each CDR3 protein has one entry. The sample holds 1.5 million or so distinct CDR3 sequences, 42% seen once. This clonotype appeared a few times. What it recognizes is unknown. Study-level points and caveats: Greater diversity and more naive CD4+ cells were seen in long-lived donors than in aged donors.

This receptor was taken from a woman in her late teens or twenties in good health. This rearrangement joins TRBV29-1 to TRBJ1-2, with 7 bases that match TRBD1. Material for sequencing was blood. In nucleotides, the CDR3 is TGCAGCGTTGGTGGGACAGTTAATGGCTACACCTTC. This codes for CSVGGTVNGYTF.